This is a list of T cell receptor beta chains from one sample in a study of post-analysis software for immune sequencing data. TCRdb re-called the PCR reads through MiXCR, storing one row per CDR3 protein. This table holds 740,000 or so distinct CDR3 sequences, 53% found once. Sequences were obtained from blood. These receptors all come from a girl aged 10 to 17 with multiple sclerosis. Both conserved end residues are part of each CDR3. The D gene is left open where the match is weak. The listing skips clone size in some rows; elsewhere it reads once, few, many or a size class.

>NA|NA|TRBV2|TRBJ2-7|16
TGTGCCAGCGAAGGGGCGGCGGGGAGAGCTCACTACGAGCAGTACTTC
CASEGAAGRAHYEQYF
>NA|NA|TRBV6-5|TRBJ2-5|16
TGTGCCAGCAGTTACGGTATAGAACAAAGCCAAGAGACCCAGTACTTC
CASSYGIEQSQETQYF
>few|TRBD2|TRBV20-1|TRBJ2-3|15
TGCAGTGCTAGACTCACTAGCGGTGGCACAGATACGCAGTATTTT
CSARLTSGGTDTQYF
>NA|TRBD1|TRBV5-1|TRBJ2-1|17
TGCGCCAGCAGCTTGGAGTATACAGGGGTCAGCGGAAATGAGCAGTTCTTC
CASSLEYTGVSGNEQFF
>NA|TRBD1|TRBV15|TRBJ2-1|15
TGTGCCACCAGCAGAGTGGGCCGCGACAGGGGACGGGAGTTCTTC
CATSRVGRDRGREFF
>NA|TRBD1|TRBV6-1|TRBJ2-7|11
TGTGCCAGCAAAACAGGGGCCGAGCAGTACTTC
CASKTGAEQYF
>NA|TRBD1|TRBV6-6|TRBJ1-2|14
TGTGCCAGCAGTTACTGGGACAGCAGTTATGGCTACACCTTC
CASSYWDSSYGYTF
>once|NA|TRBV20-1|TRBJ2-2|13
TGCAGTGCTAGAACCACAGACACCGGGGAGCTGTTTTTT
CSARTTDTGELFF
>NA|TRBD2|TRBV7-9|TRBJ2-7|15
TGTGCCAGCAGCTTAGGGGGGACTAGCGGCTACGAGCAGTACTTC
CASSLGGTSGYEQYF
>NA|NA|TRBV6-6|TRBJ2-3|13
TGTGCCAGCATCGACAGGCCCCCAGATACGCAGTATTTT
CASIDRPPDTQYF
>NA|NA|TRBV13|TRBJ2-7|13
TGTGCCAGCAGCTGGGGCAGATCCTACGAGCAGTACTTC
CASSWGRSYEQYF
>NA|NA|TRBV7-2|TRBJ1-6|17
TGTGCCAGCAGCAGTAAATCAGGGTGGGCGAGCGGTTCACCCCTCCACTTT
CASSSKSGWASGSPLHF
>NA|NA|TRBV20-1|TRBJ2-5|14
TGCAGTGCTAGAGTAGCCTCGGAGGGAGAGACCCAGTACTTC
CSARVASEGETQYF
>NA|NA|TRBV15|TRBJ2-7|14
TGTGCCACCAGCAGAGAGGGGGTCTCCTACGAGCAGTACTTC
CATSREGVSYEQYF
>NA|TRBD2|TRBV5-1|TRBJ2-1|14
TGCGCCAGCAGACCGGGACTAGCGGGACATGAACAGTTCTTC
CASRPGLAGHEQFF
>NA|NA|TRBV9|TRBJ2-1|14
TGTGCCAGCAGCCCCGGGATCTCCTACAATGAGCAGTTCTTC
CASSPGISYNEQFF
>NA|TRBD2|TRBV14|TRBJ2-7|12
TGTGCCAGCGCGGGACTAGCCTACGAGCAGTACTTC
CASAGLAYEQYF
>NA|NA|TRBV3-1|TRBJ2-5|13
TGTGCCAGCGCGGGGATGGGCGGGAAGACCCAGTACTTC
CASAGMGGKTQYF
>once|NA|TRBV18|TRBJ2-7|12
TGTGCCAGCAAGACAGAGAGCTACGAGCAGTACTTC
CASKTESYEQYF
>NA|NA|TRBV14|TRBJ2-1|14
TGTGCCAGCAGCCAAACATTCTCCTACAATGAGCAGTTCTTC
CASSQTFSYNEQFF
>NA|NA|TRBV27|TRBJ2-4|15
TGTGCCAGCAGTTTCACGTCGAATATTAAAAACATTCAGTACTTC
CASSFTSNIKNIQYF
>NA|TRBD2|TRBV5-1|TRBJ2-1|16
TGCGCCAGCAGCTTGGTTCCCGCGGGAGGTTACAATGAGCAGTTCTTC
CASSLVPAGGYNEQFF
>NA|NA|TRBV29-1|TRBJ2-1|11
TGCAGCGTTGACAGAAACAATGAGCAGTTCTTC
CSVDRNNEQFF
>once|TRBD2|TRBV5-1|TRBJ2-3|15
TGCGCCAGCAGCTTGAACAGCGGGGGTTCAGATACGCAGTATTTT
CASSLNSGGSDTQYF
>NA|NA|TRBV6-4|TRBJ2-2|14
TGTGCCAGCAGTGACCAGATTGACGCCGGGGAGCTGTTTTTT
CASSDQIDAGELFF
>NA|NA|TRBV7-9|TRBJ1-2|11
TGTGCCAGCAGCCCTGTTGCGGGCTACACCTTC
CASSPVAGYTF
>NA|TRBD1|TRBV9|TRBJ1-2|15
TGTGCCAACAGCGTAGAGGGCAGGGGGAACTATGGCTACACCTTC
CANSVEGRGNYGYTF
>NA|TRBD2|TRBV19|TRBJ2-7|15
TGTGCCAGTAGTATTGGGCTAGCGGGATCCTACGAGCAGTACTTC
CASSIGLAGSYEQYF
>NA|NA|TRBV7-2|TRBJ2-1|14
TGTGCCAGCAGCTCAGGATCCCGCTACAATGAGCAGTTCTTC
CASSSGSRYNEQFF
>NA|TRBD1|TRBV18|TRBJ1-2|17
TGTGCCAGCTCACCACCGTATGGGACAGGGAAGGTCGGCGGCTACACCTTC
CASSPPYGTGKVGGYTF
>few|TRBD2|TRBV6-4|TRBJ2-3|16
TGTGCCAGCACCGAGAGGGCGGGAGAGATCACAGATACGCAGTATTTT
CASTERAGEITDTQYF
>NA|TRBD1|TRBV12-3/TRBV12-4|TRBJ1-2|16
TGTGCCAGCCTCGGCCAGGGGGCCCTCCAATATGATGGCTACACCTTC
CASLGQGALQYDGYTF
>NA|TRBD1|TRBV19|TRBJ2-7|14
TGTGCCAGTAGTGTTAAGAGGGGGCTAGACGAGCAGTACTTC
CASSVKRGLDEQYF
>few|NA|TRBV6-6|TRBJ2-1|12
TGTGCCAGCAGTGGGACCTACAATGAGCAGTTCTTC
CASSGTYNEQFF
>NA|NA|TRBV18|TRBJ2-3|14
TGTGCCAGCTCACCAGCTAGCGTGTCAGATACGCAGTATTTT
CASSPASVSDTQYF
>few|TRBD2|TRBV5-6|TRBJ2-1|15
TGTGCCAGCAGCTTGGCCGGGGGGGGGTTGAATGAGCAGTTCTTC
CASSLAGGGLNEQFF
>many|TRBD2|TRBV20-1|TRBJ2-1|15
TGCAGTGCTCCCCATAGCGGGAGGGCCGGCAATGAGCAGTTCTTC
CSAPHSGRAGNEQFF
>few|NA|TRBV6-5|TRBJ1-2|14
TGTGCCAGCAGTTACTCCGGCAGGGGACAAGGCTACACCTTC
CASSYSGRGQGYTF
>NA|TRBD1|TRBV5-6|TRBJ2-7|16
TGTGCCAGCAGCTTGGAATGGACAGGGGACTCCTACGAGCAGTACTTC
CASSLEWTGDSYEQYF
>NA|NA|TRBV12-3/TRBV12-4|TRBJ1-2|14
TGTGCCAGCAGTTTAGTGGGGCCGAACTATGGCTACACCTTC
CASSLVGPNYGYTF
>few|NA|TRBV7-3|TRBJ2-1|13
TGTGCCAGCAGTACGGGACGAAACAATGAGCAGTTCTTC
CASSTGRNNEQFF
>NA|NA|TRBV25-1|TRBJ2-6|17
TGTGCCAGCAGTGAATGGGCAGTAAGCTCTGGGGCCAACGTCCTGACTTTC
CASSEWAVSSGANVLTF
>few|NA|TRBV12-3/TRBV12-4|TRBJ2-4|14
TGTGCCAGCAGTTTCGGGCCCGCCAGCGGCATTCAGTACTTC
CASSFGPASGIQYF